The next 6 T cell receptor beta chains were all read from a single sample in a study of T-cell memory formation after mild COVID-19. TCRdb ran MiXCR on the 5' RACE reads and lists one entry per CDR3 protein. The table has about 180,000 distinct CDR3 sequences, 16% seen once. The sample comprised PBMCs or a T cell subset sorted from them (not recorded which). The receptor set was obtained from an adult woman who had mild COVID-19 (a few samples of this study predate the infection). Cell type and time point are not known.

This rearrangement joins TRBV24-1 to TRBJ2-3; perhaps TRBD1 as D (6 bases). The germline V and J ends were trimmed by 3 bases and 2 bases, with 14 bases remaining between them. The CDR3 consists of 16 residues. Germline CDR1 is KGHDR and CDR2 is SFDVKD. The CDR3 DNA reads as TGTGCCACCAGTGATCCCCGGGACACCAACACAGATACGCAGTATTTT. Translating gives CATSDPRDTNTDTQYF.

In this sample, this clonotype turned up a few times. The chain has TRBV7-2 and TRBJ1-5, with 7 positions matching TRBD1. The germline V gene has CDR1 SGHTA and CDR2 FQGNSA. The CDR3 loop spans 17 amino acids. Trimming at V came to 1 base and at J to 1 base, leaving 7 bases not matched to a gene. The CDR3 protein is CASSLGDREGSNQPQHF. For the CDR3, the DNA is TGTGCCAGCAGCTTAGGAGACAGGGAAGGAAGCAATCAGCCCCAGCATTTT.

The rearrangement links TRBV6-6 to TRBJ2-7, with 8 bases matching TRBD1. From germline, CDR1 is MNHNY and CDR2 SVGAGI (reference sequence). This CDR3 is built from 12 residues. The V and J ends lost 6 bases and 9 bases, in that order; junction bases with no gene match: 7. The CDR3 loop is CASRGQEMAQYF. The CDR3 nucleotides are TGTGCCAGCAGGGGACAGGAGATGGCGCAGTACTTC.

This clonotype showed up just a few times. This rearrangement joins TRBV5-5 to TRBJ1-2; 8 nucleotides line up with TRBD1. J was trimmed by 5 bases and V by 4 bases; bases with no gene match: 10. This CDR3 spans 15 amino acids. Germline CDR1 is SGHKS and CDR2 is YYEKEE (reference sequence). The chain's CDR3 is CASSPPGQELYGYTF. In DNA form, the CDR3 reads TGTGCCAGCAGCCCGCCGGGACAGGAGTTATATGGCTACACCTTC.

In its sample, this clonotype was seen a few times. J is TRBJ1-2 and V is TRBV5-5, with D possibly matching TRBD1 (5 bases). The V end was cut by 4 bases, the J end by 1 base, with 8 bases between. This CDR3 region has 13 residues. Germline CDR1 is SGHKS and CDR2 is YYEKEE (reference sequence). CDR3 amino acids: CASSPDSNYGYTF. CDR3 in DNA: TGTGCCAGCAGCCCAGACAGTAACTATGGCTACACCTTC.

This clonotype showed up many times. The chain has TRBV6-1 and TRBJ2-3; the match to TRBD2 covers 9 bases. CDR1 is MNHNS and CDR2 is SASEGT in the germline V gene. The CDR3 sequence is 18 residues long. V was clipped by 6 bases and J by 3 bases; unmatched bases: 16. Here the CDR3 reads CASSAYGRGGPSTDTQYF. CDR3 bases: TGTGCCAGCAGCGCCTATGGGCGGGGGGGCCCTAGTACAGATACGCAGTATTTT.